The present entry profiles one T cell receptor beta chain with its context. The CDR3 is made up of 12 amino acids. Between the trimmed V and J ends, which lost 1 base and 8 bases, there was a span of 3 bases. The germline gives CDR1 MDHEN, CDR2 SYDVKM. The data derive from a study of patients and donors after allogeneic stem cell transplantation. One entry per CDR3 protein results from TCRdb running MiXCR on the RT-PCR reads. The data contain some 150,000 distinct CDR3 sequences, about two fifths of them singletons. The genes are TRBV28 and TRBJ1-6; D remains ambiguous. This clonotype was obtained from a human donor who was either an allogeneic HSCT recipient or a stem cell or donor lymphocyte infusion donor (not recorded which). It is not recorded whose cells these are; they may come from a transplant donor. Sequenced: blood, either unsorted or a sorted T cell fraction (not recorded which). This CDR3 reads CASSLFDSPLHF. The CDR3 bases are TGTGCCAGCAGTTTATTTGATTCACCCCTCCACTTT.